This T cell receptor beta chain was identified in a study of post-analysis software for immune sequencing data. Whole-study results and caveats: There were a few TRBV segments more frequent in patients than controls, and TRBV5-6, TRBV5-1 and TRBV20-1 were among them.

For this clonotype: Its antigen is still unknown.

Included in the TCR beta cDNA libraries were unique molecular identifiers. Yield was roughly 0.5 million cDNA molecules from roughly 0.93 to 9.6 million T cells. TCRdb reprocessed the PCR reads via MiXCR and lists one record per CDR3 protein. The table has 450,000 or so distinct CDR3 sequences, approximately 45% seen once. The J segment lost 5 bases and the V segment lost 4 bases, leaving 11 bases of the junction unmatched. Germline lookup yields CDR1 LGHDT and CDR2 YNNKEL (reference sequence). This CDR3 spans 17 amino acids. Sequencing input: blood. This TCR derives from a girl under 18 with multiple sclerosis. The chain employs TRBV3-1 and TRBJ2-7, with 13 bases fitting TRBD2. CDR3 protein: CASSPTRTSGSLNEQYF. The DNA for the CDR3 is TGTGCCAGCAGCCCCACCCGGACTAGCGGGAGCCTCAACGAGCAGTACTTC.